These T cell receptor beta chains were read from a single sample in a study of T cell responses to AZD1222 COVID-19 vaccine. The repertoire was sequenced with immunoSEQ multiplex PCR; TCRdb's copy has only in-frame clones and lacks some. The table includes 65,000 to 80,000 clones, approximately 90% detected once. The source was peripheral blood, collected 28 days after the second dose of the MenACWY control vaccine. These receptors were taken from an adult who received the MenACWY meningococcal vaccine as a control. The CDR3 runs from the conserved cysteine through the conserved F or W. Each record gives: J gene, V gene, CDR3 protein.

j_call: TRBJ1-1; v_call: TRBV10-1; cdr3_aa: CASSTRGPNTEAFF
j_call: TRBJ2-3; v_call: TRBV7-2; cdr3_aa: CASSLGGPPDTQYF
j_call: TRBJ2-1; v_call: TRBV7-2; cdr3_aa: CASSPAPGQGRNEQFF
j_call: TRBJ1-2; v_call: TRBV11-2; cdr3_aa: CASSLDGDGYTF
j_call: TRBJ1-4; v_call: TRBV7-2; cdr3_aa: CASSLGTANEKLFF
j_call: TRBJ2-7; v_call: TRBV5-4; cdr3_aa: CASSLEAGAGSSYEQYF
j_call: TRBJ1-1; v_call: TRBV5-1; cdr3_aa: CASSLVTTGGRPFF
j_call: TRBJ2-1; v_call: TRBV18; cdr3_aa: CASSRLAGMYNEQFF
j_call: TRBJ2-7; v_call: TRBV6-5; cdr3_aa: CASSTTGLAYEQYF
j_call: TRBJ2-7; v_call: TRBV10-1; cdr3_aa: CASSRLGSSYEQYF
j_call: TRBJ2-7; v_call: TRBV2; cdr3_aa: CASEAGPSSYEQYF